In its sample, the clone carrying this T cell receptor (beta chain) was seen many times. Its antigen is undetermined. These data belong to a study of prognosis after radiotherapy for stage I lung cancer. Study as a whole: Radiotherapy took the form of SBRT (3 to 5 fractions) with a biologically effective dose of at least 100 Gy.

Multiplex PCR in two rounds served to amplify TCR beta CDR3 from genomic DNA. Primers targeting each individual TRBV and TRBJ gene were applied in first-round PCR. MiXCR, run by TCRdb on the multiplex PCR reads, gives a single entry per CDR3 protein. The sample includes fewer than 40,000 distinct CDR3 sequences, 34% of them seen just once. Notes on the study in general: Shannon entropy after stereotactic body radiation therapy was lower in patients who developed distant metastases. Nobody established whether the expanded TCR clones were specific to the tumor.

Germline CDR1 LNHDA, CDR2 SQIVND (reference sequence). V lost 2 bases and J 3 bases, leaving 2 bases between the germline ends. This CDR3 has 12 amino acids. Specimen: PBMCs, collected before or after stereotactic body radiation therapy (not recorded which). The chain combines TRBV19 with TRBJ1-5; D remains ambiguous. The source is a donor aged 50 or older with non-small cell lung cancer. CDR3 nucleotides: TGTGCCAGTAGTATACACAATCAGCCCCAGCATTTT. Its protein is CASSIHNQPQHF. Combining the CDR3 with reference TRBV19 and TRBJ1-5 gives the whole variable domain DGGITQSPKYLFRKEGQNVTLSCEQNLNHDAMYWYRQDPGQGLRLIYYSQIVNDFQKGDIAEGYSVSREKKESFPLTVTSAQKNPTAFYLCASSIHNQPQHFGDGTRLSIL.